Reported below is one T cell receptor beta chain. Its antigen is currently unknown. As to time point: newly diagnosed GD, antithyroid drugs for less than 3 months. PBMCs provided the RNA from which the TCR library was made. The TCR beta library used iRepertoire HTBI primers with Arm-PCR amplification of CDR3. TCRdb reprocessed the multiplex PCR reads with MiXCR, giving one entry per CDR3 protein. The sample includes over 400,000 distinct CDR3 sequences, about 15% of them seen just once. The sample comes from a study of regulatory T cells in long-lasting Graves disease. Study-level results: Persistent patients shared more public clonotypes (around 3,000) than new patients (about 930). TCR diversity was lower in persistent Graves' patients (versus newly diagnosed ones).

V was cut by 1 base and J by 0 bases, with 7 bases left in between. The germline V gene encodes CDR1 LGHDT and CDR2 YNNKEL (reference sequence). The CDR3 totals 14 residues. This same sample was also part of a study on T cells in Graves' hyperthyroidism and ophthalmopathy. As that study records: The HTBI primer set drove a first-round RT-PCR of the TCR CDR3.

This sequence originates from a woman in her fifties or sixties with Graves disease. Sequenced here: peripheral blood mononuclear cells (PBMCs), sampled at new diagnosis, from a patient treated with antithyroid drugs. The V call is TRBV3-1, the J call TRBJ2-7; no firm D call. The CDR3 is CASSQVRYSYEQYF. The CDR3, as DNA: TGTGCCAGCAGCCAAGTAAGGTACTCCTACGAGCAGTACTTC.